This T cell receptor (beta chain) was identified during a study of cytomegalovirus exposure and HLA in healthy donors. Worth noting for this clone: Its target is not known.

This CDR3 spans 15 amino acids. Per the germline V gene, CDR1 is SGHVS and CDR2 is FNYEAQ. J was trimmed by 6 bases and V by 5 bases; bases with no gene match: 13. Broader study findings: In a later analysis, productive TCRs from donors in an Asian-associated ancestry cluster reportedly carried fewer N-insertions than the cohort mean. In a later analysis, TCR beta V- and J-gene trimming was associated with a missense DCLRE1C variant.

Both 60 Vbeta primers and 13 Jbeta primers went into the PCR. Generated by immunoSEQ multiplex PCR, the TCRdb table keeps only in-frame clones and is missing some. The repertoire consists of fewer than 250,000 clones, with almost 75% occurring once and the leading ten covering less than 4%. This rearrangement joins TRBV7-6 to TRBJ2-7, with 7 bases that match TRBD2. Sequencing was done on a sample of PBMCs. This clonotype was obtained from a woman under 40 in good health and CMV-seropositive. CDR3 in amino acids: CASSPRGAGSREQYF. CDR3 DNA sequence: TGTGCCAGCAGCCCCCGGGGAGCGGGATCTCGCGAGCAGTACTTC.